The entry that follows covers one T cell receptor (beta chain) sequence. This specimen comes from a study of blood T cell repertoires in COVID-19. Produced via immunoSEQ multiplex PCR; TCRdb's table is partial and in-frame only. The sample comprises about 140,000 clones, approximately 88% of which are singletons, and about 1.8% rests with the top ten. The TCR sequence derives from a woman in her fifties or sixties with acute or convalescent COVID-19. The sample comprised peripheral blood.

Here the CDR3 reads CASSPDISSYEQYF. The CDR3, as DNA: TGCGCCAGCAGCCCGGACATCAGCTCCTACGAGCAGTACTTC. The V gene is TRBV5-1, the J gene TRBJ2-7; possible D gene TRBD1, 5 bases. Trimming took off 4 bases at V and 0 bases at J, with 11 bases between the two ends. CDR1 is SGHRS, CDR2 YFSETQ, per germline. The CDR3 runs to 14 residues.